These T cell receptor beta chains were read from a single sample in a study of response to subunit inactivated influenza vaccine. One entry per CDR3 protein, called by TCRdb with MiXCR from the RT-PCR reads. Of about 480,000 distinct CDR3 sequences listed, less than 30% are singletons. The source material was CD4+ T cells sorted from PBMCs, sampled more than 4 days after vaccination. All receptors derive from a man aged 50 to 60 who received an inactivated influenza vaccine. Each CDR3 is given with its conserved first and last residue. The order of the fields is clone size, D gene, J gene, V gene, CDR3 protein, CDR3 DNA. D genes are given only for firm matches. Clone size is given for some rows only: seen once, a few or many times, or a class if the clone is expanded.

few,TRBD2,TRBJ2-2,TRBV4-3,CASSPGGGGTGELFF,TGCGCCAGCAGCCCCGGTGGGGGGGGAACCGGGGAGCTGTTTTTT
few,-,TRBJ1-1,TRBV7-9,CASSLERAADTEAFF,TGTGCCAGCAGCTTAGAAAGGGCGGCGGACACTGAAGCTTTCTTT
many,TRBD1,TRBJ1-4,TRBV6-2/TRBV6-3,CASSPGQRTTNEKLFF,TGTGCCAGCAGTCCGGGACAGCGAACAACTAATGAAAAACTGTTTTTT
few,TRBD1,TRBJ2-1,TRBV6-5,CASSYKGGFQNEQFF,TGTGCCAGCAGTTACAAAGGGGGCTTTCAAAATGAGCAGTTCTTC
-,TRBD1,TRBJ2-7,TRBV6-8,CASSYSVCGTGGYEQYF,TGTGCCAGCAGTTACTCGGTATGTGGGACAGGGGGCTACGAGCAGTACTTC
few,TRBD1,TRBJ1-6,TRBV15,CATSRVGQGNSPLHF,TGTGCCACCAGCAGAGTGGGACAGGGTAATTCACCCCTCCACTTT
few,-,TRBJ1-1,TRBV5-5,CASSLVRNINTEAFF,TGTGCCAGCAGCTTGGTTCGGAATATTAACACTGAAGCTTTCTTT
few,TRBD1,TRBJ2-7,TRBV6-5,CASSYSRTGMGSYEQYF,TGTGCCAGCAGTTACTCTAGGACAGGGATGGGCTCCTACGAGCAGTACTTC
-,TRBD1,TRBJ2-7,TRBV28,CASSSKLTTDRAYEQYF,TGTGCCAGCAGTTCCAAACTCACTACGGACAGGGCCTACGAGCAGTACTTC
few,-,TRBJ2-7,TRBV6-1,CASGFRSSYEQYF,TGTGCCAGCGGGTTCAGGAGCTCCTACGAGCAGTACTTC
-,-,TRBJ2-5,TRBV4-1,CASALSVQETQYF,TGCGCCAGCGCCCTGAGTGTCCAAGAGACCCAGTACTTC
few,-,TRBJ1-5,TRBV20-1,CSASSPGVRNQPQHF,TGCAGTGCTAGTTCCCCGGGGGTACGCAATCAGCCCCAGCATTTT
-,-,TRBJ2-1,TRBV5-1,CASSFWTALGNEQFF,TGCGCCAGCAGCTTTTGGACGGCCCTCGGGAATGAGCAGTTCTTC
-,-,TRBJ2-7,TRBV12-3/TRBV12-4,CASSLNGGWYNEQYF,TGTGCCAGCAGTTTAAACGGCGGATGGTATAACGAGCAGTACTTC
few,-,TRBJ1-1,TRBV6-1,CASTTRGGQSTNTEAFF,TGTGCCAGCACCACGAGGGGCGGACAGTCCACGAACACTGAAGCTTTCTTT
-,TRBD2,TRBJ2-5,TRBV10-3,CAISVDGTSGTRGQETQYF,TGTGCCATCAGTGTCGACGGGACTAGCGGGACGAGAGGGCAAGAGACCCAGTACTTC
-,TRBD1,TRBJ1-6,TRBV6-5,CASSYVRTGNSPLHF,TGTGCCAGCAGTTACGTTAGGACAGGAAATTCACCCCTCCACTTT
few,-,TRBJ2-1,TRBV24-1,CATSWSWSKHNEQFF,TGTGCCACCAGTTGGTCGTGGAGCAAGCACAATGAGCAGTTCTTC
-,TRBD2,TRBJ2-1,TRBV20-1,CSASPTSGYNEQFF,TGCAGTGCTAGCCCGACTAGCGGGTACAATGAGCAGTTCTTC
-,-,TRBJ2-1,TRBV4-3,CASSITGSSYNEQFF,TGCGCCAGCAGCATAACTGGTAGCTCCTACAATGAGCAGTTCTTC
-,-,TRBJ1-6,TRBV12-3/TRBV12-4,CASSWGTGYNSPLHF,TGTGCCAGCAGTTGGGGGACGGGCTATAATTCACCCCTCCACTTT
many,TRBD1,TRBJ2-1,TRBV29-1,CSVPNRGNEQFF,TGCAGCGTTCCAAACAGGGGGAATGAGCAGTTCTTC
-,-,TRBJ2-2,TRBV15,CATSRDLTGRRTGELFF,TGTGCCACCAGCAGAGATCTAACGGGCCGGAGGACCGGGGAGCTGTTTTTT
few,-,TRBJ2-1,TRBV4-1,CASSQFKETPYNEQFF,TGCGCCAGCAGCCAATTCAAAGAAACTCCCTACAATGAGCAGTTCTTC
few,-,TRBJ2-1,TRBV15,CATSRGVRGVNEQFF,TGTGCCACCAGCAGAGGGGTTCGGGGTGTCAATGAGCAGTTCTTC
few,-,TRBJ2-7,TRBV7-8,CASRGTSPEQYF,TGTGCCAGCAGGGGGACATCACCCGAGCAGTACTTC
-,TRBD1,TRBJ2-3,TRBV7-9,CASSWGTGEGDTQYF,TGTGCCAGCAGCTGGGGGACAGGAGAAGGAGATACGCAGTATTTT
-,-,TRBJ1-2,TRBV6-1,CASRVPGIYGYTF,TGTGCCAGCAGGGTTCCGGGGATCTATGGCTACACCTTC
-,-,TRBJ2-5,TRBV20-1,CGTRGHETQYF,TGCGGGACGAGGGGCCACGAGACCCAGTACTTC
-,-,TRBJ1-1,TRBV7-8,CASSYLRGQLNTEAFF,TGTGCCAGCAGCTACCTGAGGGGCCAACTGAACACTGAAGCTTTCTTT
many,TRBD2,TRBJ2-1,TRBV29-1,CSVWVRTSGMEEQFF,TGCAGCGTTTGGGTAAGGACTAGCGGGATGGAGGAGCAGTTCTTC
few,-,TRBJ1-1,TRBV4-1,CASSHRIDSEAFF,TGCGCCAGCAGCCACCGCATAGACAGTGAAGCTTTCTTT